Below, 29 T cell receptor beta chains from the same sample are listed, as sequenced in a study of shared clonotypes between healthy human individuals. The protocol was immunoSEQ multiplex PCR, while the TCRdb copy is restricted to in-frame clones and leaves out a portion. The data hold about 680,000 clones, with around 72% observed a single time. Sample: memory CD4+ T cells sorted from blood. The subset was: CD45RA-negative fraction. The receptors were sampled from a woman in her twenties or thirties in good health.

This clone occurred a few times. V gene TRBV19 combines with J gene TRBJ1-3; D is unresolved. The CDR3 totals 15 residues. Germline lookup yields CDR1 LNHDA and CDR2 SQIVND (reference sequence). V lost 9 bases, J lost 0 bases, and 15 bases lay in between. CDR3 protein: CASAAGLDSGNTIYF. CDR3 nucleotides: TGTGCCAGCGCGGCGGGCCTTGACTCTGGAAACACCATATATTTT. The complete variable domain, with remaining parts taken from reference TRBV19 and TRBJ1-3, reads DGGITQSPKYLFRKEGQNVTLSCEQNLNHDAMYWYRQDPGQGLRLIYYSQIVNDFQKGDIAEGYSVSREKKESFPLTVTSAQKNPTAFYLCASAAGLDSGNTIYFGEGSWLTVV.

This clone came up a few times. V usage is TRBV19 and J usage is TRBJ2-1, with D perhaps given as TRBD1 or TRBD2 (5 bases each). V dropped 5 bases and J dropped 3 bases, with 20 bases sitting between them. CDR1 and CDR2 from the germline V gene are LNHDA and SQIVND (reference sequence). The CDR3 spans 17 residues. Here the CDR3 reads CASSSDSGTGGYNEQFF. The DNA for the CDR3 is TGTGCCAGTAGTTCGGATTCCGGGACGGGTGGCTACAATGAGCAGTTCTTC.

This chain connects TRBV27 to TRBJ1-5; possible D gene TRBD1, 5 bases. CDR1 MNHEY and CDR2 SMNVEV come from the germline V gene (reference sequence). Trimming took off 5 bases at V and 2 bases at J, with 19 bases between the two ends. There are 17 residues in the CDR3. The CDR3 DNA sequence: TGTGCCAGCAGTGAGGCCGGGGGGAGGGGCGGCAATCAGCCCCAGCATTTT. Translated: CASSEAGGRGGNQPQHF.

V usage is TRBV27 and J usage is TRBJ2-3; D is possibly TRBD2 (6 bases). Germline V gene lookup returns CDR1 MNHEY and CDR2 SMNVEV (reference sequence). The CDR3 runs to 14 residues. CDR3 amino acids: CAAKGRFSTDTQYF. CDR3 DNA sequence: TGTGCAGCTAAGGGGAGGTTTAGCACAGATACGCAGTATTTT.

This clone was counted only a few times. The chain uses TRBV27 and TRBJ2-7, with D possibly TRBD2 on 6 matching bases. V gave up 7 bases and J gave up 0 bases, with 13 bases separating them. Germline CDR1 is MNHEY and CDR2 is SMNVEV (reference sequence). CDR3 size: 14 residues. CDR3 in DNA: TGTGCCAGCAAAGTAGCGGCGAACTCCTACGAGCAGTACTTC. Protein product: CASKVAANSYEQYF.

In its sample, this clone was seen once. This rearrangement joins TRBV10-1 to TRBJ2-1, with a weak D call TRBD2 (7 bases). Germline-derived CDR1 and CDR2 are WNHNN and SYGVQD (reference sequence). Between the trimmed V and J ends, which lost 4 bases and 0 bases, there was a span of 16 bases. This CDR3 spans 17 amino acids. CDR3 nucleotides: TGCGCCAGCAGTGTAACGGGGGGCCCCAGCTCCTACAATGAGCAGTTCTTC. As protein: CASSVTGGPSSYNEQFF.

The chain links TRBV11-2 to TRBJ2-7, with 12 nucleotides matching TRBD2. Germline-derived CDR1 and CDR2 are SGHAT and FQNNGV. The V and J ends lost 5 bases and 6 bases, in that order; junction bases with no gene match: 14. The CDR3 totals 17 residues. This chain's CDR3 is CASSPAGTSGSGSEQYF. The CDR3 DNA reads TGTGCCAGCAGCCCCGCCGGGACTAGCGGGTCAGGGAGCGAGCAGTACTTC. Together with reference TRBV11-2 and TRBJ2-7, the CDR3 gives the full variable domain: EAGVAQSPRYKIIEKRQSVAFWCNPISGHATLYWYQQILGQGPKLLIQFQNNGVVDDSQLPKDRFSAERLKGVDSTLKIQPAKLEDSAVYLCASSPAGTSGSGSEQYFGPGTRLTVT.

This chain joins TRBV6-1 and TRBJ1-5, with D hard to call. The CDR3 has 15 residues. The germline V gene encodes CDR1 MNHNS and CDR2 SASEGT. Trimming cost V 8 bases and J 4 bases, with 18 bases left between them. The chain's CDR3 is CASAGGSSRNQPQHF. The CDR3 DNA follows: TGTGCCAGCGCAGGAGGGAGTTCAAGGAATCAGCCCCAGCATTTT.

The chain links TRBV10-2 to TRBJ2-2; D remains ambiguous. Trimming took off 6 bases at V and 3 bases at J, with 5 bases between the two ends. The CDR3 totals 12 residues. The germline V gene has CDR1 WSHSY and CDR2 SAAADI. CDR3 coding DNA: TGCGCCAGCAGCTCCCACACCGGGGAGCTGTTTTTT. It specifies CASSSHTGELFF.

This chain links TRBV19 with TRBJ2-1; 7 bases map to TRBD2. Per germline, CDR1 LNHDA and CDR2 SQIVND (reference sequence). J was trimmed by 6 bases and V by 3 bases; bases with no gene match: 5. The length of the CDR3 is 14 residues. The CDR3, as DNA: TGTGCCAGTAGTATCCAGCGGGATCGCAATGAGCAGTTCTTC. Translating gives CASSIQRDRNEQFF. Combining the CDR3 with reference TRBV19 and TRBJ2-1 gives the whole variable domain DGGITQSPKYLFRKEGQNVTLSCEQNLNHDAMYWYRQDPGQGLRLIYYSQIVNDFQKGDIAEGYSVSREKKESFPLTVTSAQKNPTAFYLCASSIQRDRNEQFFGPGTRLTVL.

This clone was recorded once. This chain uses TRBV14 with TRBJ1-2, with 8 nucleotides matching TRBD1. Unmatched junction bases numbered 6, after V lost 4 bases and J lost 2 bases. CDR1 is SGHDN, CDR2 FVKESK, per germline. CDR3 length: 15 residues. Written as DNA, the CDR3 is TGTGCCAGCAGCCCTCCGACAGGGGCAAACTATGGCTACACCTTC. Residues: CASSPPTGANYGYTF.

V is TRBV6-5 and J is TRBJ1-1; the match to TRBD1 covers 12 bases. CDR1 and CDR2 from the germline V gene are MNHEY and SVGAGI. With V trimmed by 4 bases and J by 7 bases, 10 bases remained unmatched. The CDR3 covers 16 residues. The CDR3 DNA reads TGTGCCAGCAGTTCGGCTCCGGGACAGGGGGCTATTGAAGCTTTCTTT. Protein product: CASSSAPGQGAIEAFF.

This CDR3 is CASSSSPGQGEVGTQYF. CDR3 sequence (DNA): TGTGCCAGCAGTTCGTCGCCGGGACAGGGGGAAGTTGGGACCCAGTACTTC. This chain joins TRBV2 and TRBJ2-5; 11 bases match TRBD1. There are 17 residues in the CDR3. After removal of 5 bases from V and 7 bases from J, the junction contained 15 bases not matched to a gene. Germline CDR1 reads SNHLY; CDR2 reads FYNNEI.

For this clone: Other DNA sequences in the sample encode the same CDR3. The chain combines TRBV7-9 with TRBJ1-2; 7 nucleotides match TRBD1. The germline V gene has CDR1 SEHNR and CDR2 FQNEAQ (reference sequence). The V segment lost 5 bases and the J segment 4 bases; nucleotides outside the gene matches: 7. CDR3 length: 14 residues. CDR3 in amino acids: CASSPRQGFYGYTF. Here the CDR3 DNA reads TGTGCCAGCAGCCCGCGACAGGGATTCTATGGCTACACCTTC.

The table lists this clone with a few counts. The rearrangement joins TRBV30 to TRBJ2-2; D is possibly TRBD1 (6 bases). Germline CDR1 reads GTSNPN; CDR2 reads SVGIG (reference sequence). Trimming shortened V by 5 bases and J by 2 bases, and 12 bases separated the two germline ends. The CDR3 contains 14 residues. The CDR3: CAWGRTANTGELFF. The CDR3, as DNA: TGTGCCTGGGGAAGGACAGCAAACACCGGGGAGCTGTTTTTT.

CDR3 DNA: TGTGCCAGCCGGAAAGGGGGTTATAGCAATCAGCCCCAGCATTTT. This gives the protein CASRKGGYSNQPQHF. This chain links TRBV27 with TRBJ1-5; tentative D call: TRBD1 (6 bases). Germline CDR1 is MNHEY and CDR2 is SMNVEV (reference sequence). The V end was cut by 8 bases, the J end by 0 bases, with 14 bases between. The CDR3 totals 15 residues.

The chain links TRBV15 to TRBJ1-1; the D is unclear. The CDR3 extends over 13 amino acids. The V gene's germline CDR1 is LNHNV and CDR2 YYDKDF (reference sequence). The V gene lost 3 bases and the J gene lost 3 bases, with 8 bases spanning the gap. The CDR3, as DNA: TGTGCCACCAGCAGCCTTACCGACACTGAAGCTTTCTTT. Translated, it gives CATSSLTDTEAFF.

This chain connects TRBV28 to TRBJ2-1; 13 bases match TRBD2. V shed 3 bases and J 10 bases; nucleotides not matched to a gene: 6. The CDR3 has 15 residues. From germline, CDR1 is MDHEN and CDR2 SYDVKM. This CDR3 is CASSFRLAGGREQFF. In nucleotides, the CDR3 is TGTGCCAGCAGTTTCCGACTAGCGGGAGGTAGAGAGCAGTTCTTC. The full variable domain, its missing parts supplied by reference TRBV28 and TRBJ2-1, is DVKVTQSSRYLVKRTGEKVFLECVQDMDHENMFWYRQDPGLGLRLIYFSYDVKMKEKGDIPEGYSVSREKKERFSLILESASTNQTSMYLCASSFRLAGGREQFFGPGTRLTVL.

The chain uses TRBV5-1 and TRBJ1-3; no clear D. The V gene's germline CDR1 is SGHRS and CDR2 YFSETQ. The CDR3 covers 13 residues. Trimming pared 0 bases from V and 3 bases from J, leaving 4 bases between. For the CDR3, the DNA is TGCGCCAGCAGCTTGGATGTTGGAAACACCATATATTTT. Protein product: CASSLDVGNTIYF. Supplemented by reference TRBV5-1 and TRBJ1-3, the full variable domain reads KAGVTQTPRYLIKTRGQQVTLSCSPISGHRSVSWYQQTPGQGLQFLFEYFSETQRNKGNFPGRFSGRQFSNSRSEMNVSTLELGDSALYLCASSLDVGNTIYFGEGSWLTVV.

The rearrangement joins TRBV2 to TRBJ2-5, with D perhaps TRBD1 (5 bases). Germline V gives CDR1 SNHLY, CDR2 FYNNEI. The CDR3 contains 14 residues. Deletions cut 6 bases from V and 1 base from J, with 12 bases between. CDR3 protein: CASSFQGFQETQYF. Here the CDR3 DNA reads TGTGCCAGCAGCTTCCAGGGCTTCCAAGAGACCCAGTACTTC. Full variable domain (outside the CDR3, taken from reference TRBV2 and TRBJ2-5): EPEVTQTPSHQVTQMGQEVILRCVPISNHLYFYWYRQILGQKVEFLVSFYNNEISEKSEIFDDQFSVERPDGSNFTLKIRSTKLEDSAMYFCASSFQGFQETQYFGPGTRLLVL.

The gene calls are TRBV7-9 and TRBJ2-3; TRBD2 matches at 10 bases. Looked up from germline, CDR1 is SEHNR and CDR2 is FQNEAQ (reference sequence). The CDR3 is made up of 16 amino acids. Germline trimming cut 6 bases from V and 1 base from J; bases unmatched to any gene: 7. The CDR3 DNA reads as TGTGCCAGCAGTTCCTGGACTAGCGGAGGCACAGATACGCAGTATTTT. Translation gives CASSSWTSGGTDTQYF.

The chain has TRBV15 and TRBJ1-1; D is uncertain. Trimming removed 7 bases from V and 1 base from J, with 13 bases in between. The CDR3 runs 14 residues. Germline V lookup: CDR1 LNHNV, CDR2 YYDKDF (reference sequence). CDR3 in amino acids: CATTLDLKNTEAFF. As DNA, the CDR3 is TGTGCCACCACCCTAGACCTTAAGAACACTGAAGCTTTCTTT.

The genes are TRBV2 and TRBJ2-7; no firm D call. Per the germline V gene, CDR1 is SNHLY and CDR2 is FYNNEI. This CDR3 has 11 residues. Trimming stripped 7 bases from V and 8 bases from J, with 12 bases between. The CDR3 spells CASKLKVKQYF. CDR3 nucleotide sequence: TGTGCCAGCAAACTAAAAGTGAAGCAGTACTTC.

The DNA for the CDR3 is TGTGCCAGCAGTTTTCGACGTCCCTACGAGCAGTACTTC. Its protein product is CASSFRRPYEQYF. The genes are TRBV28 and TRBJ2-7; D uncertain. The CDR3 length is 13 residues. Germline values: CDR1 MDHEN, CDR2 SYDVKM. Trimming removed 3 bases at V and 2 bases at J, with 8 bases between.

The gene calls are TRBV28 and TRBJ1-5; 9 positions agree with TRBD1. The CDR3 is 14 amino acids. Trimming took 3 bases from V and 7 from J; bases not matched to a gene: 4. CDR1 is MDHEN and CDR2 is SYDVKM in the germline V gene. CDR3 DNA sequence: TGTGCCAGCAGTTTGACAGGGGGTAGACAGCCCCAGCATTTT. It translates to CASSLTGGRQPQHF.

As regards this clone: This likely stems from a read error, as it lies one base from a far larger clone. V usage is TRBV5-1 and J usage is TRBJ2-1; 9 positions match TRBD2. The CDR3 spans 15 residues. Germline values: CDR1 SGHRS, CDR2 YFSETQ. V shed 0 bases and J 3 bases; nucleotides not matched to a gene: 1. In DNA form, the CDR3 reads TGCGCCAGCAGCTTGGTTAGCGGGAGCTACAATGAGCAGTTCTTC. This codes for CASSLVSGSYNEQFF. Together with reference TRBV5-1 and TRBJ2-1, the CDR3 gives the full variable domain: KAGVTQTPRYLIKTRGQQVTLSCSPISGHRSVSWYQQTPGQGLQFLFEYFSETQRNKGNFPGRFSGRQFSNSRSEMNVSTLELGDSALYLCASSLVSGSYNEQFFGPGTRLTVL.

This clone was seen more than once but under ten times. The DNA of the CDR3 is TGTGCCAGCAGCTTAGATCTAGCGGGGTACAATGAGCAGTTCTTC. Translation gives CASSLDLAGYNEQFF. This sequence joins TRBV11-3 and TRBJ2-1; 9 nucleotides agree with TRBD2. The CDR3 is 15 residues long. V was pared by 0 bases and J by 4 bases, with 1 base of the junction left unmatched. Germline values: CDR1 SGHNT, CDR2 YENEEA.

V is TRBV5-8 and J is TRBJ1-2; possible D gene TRBD1, 5 bases. Trimming took off 1 base at V and 8 bases at J, with 9 bases between the two ends. Germline loops: CDR1 SGHTS, CDR2 YDEGEE. The length of the CDR3 is 12 residues. This chain's CDR3 is CASSLRRGGYTF. The CDR3 nucleotides read TGTGCCAGCAGCTTGCGAAGGGGCGGCTACACCTTC.

The rearrangement links TRBV4-2 to TRBJ2-1; TRBD1 agrees at 11 bases. The V gene end was trimmed by 1 base and the J gene end by 8 bases; junction bases not matched to a gene: 10. The CDR3 extends over 17 amino acids. In germline, CDR1 is LGHNA, CDR2 YNFKEQ. The CDR3 DNA reads TGTGCCAGCAGCCAAGGGACAGGGGGCGCAGGTACAGATGAGCAGTTCTTC. This codes for CASSQGTGGAGTDEQFF.